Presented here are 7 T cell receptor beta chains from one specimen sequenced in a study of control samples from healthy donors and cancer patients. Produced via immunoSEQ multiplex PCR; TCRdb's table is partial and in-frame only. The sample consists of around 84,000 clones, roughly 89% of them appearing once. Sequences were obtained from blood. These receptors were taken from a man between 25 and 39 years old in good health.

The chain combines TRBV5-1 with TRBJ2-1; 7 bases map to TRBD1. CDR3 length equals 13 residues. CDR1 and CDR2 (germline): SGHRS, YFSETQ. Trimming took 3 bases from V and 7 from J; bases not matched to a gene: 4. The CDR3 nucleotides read TGCGCCAGCAGCTACAGGGGTAGGAATGAGCAGTTCTTC. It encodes CASSYRGRNEQFF. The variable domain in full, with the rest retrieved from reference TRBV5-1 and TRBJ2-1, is KAGVTQTPRYLIKTRGQQVTLSCSPISGHRSVSWYQQTPGQGLQFLFEYFSETQRNKGNFPGRFSGRQFSNSRSEMNVSTLELGDSALYLCASSYRGRNEQFFGPGTRLTVL.

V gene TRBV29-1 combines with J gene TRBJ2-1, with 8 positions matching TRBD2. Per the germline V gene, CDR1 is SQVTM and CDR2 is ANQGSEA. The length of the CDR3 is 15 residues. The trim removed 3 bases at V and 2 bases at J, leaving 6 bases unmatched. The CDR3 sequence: CSVDAQRGTYNEQFF. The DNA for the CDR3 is TGCAGCGTTGACGCCCAGCGGGGGACCTACAATGAGCAGTTCTTC.

DNA of the CDR3: TGTGCCACCCAGGTTCCGAATTCACCCCTCCACTTT. It codes for CATQVPNSPLHF. The rearrangement joins TRBV28 to TRBJ1-6, with D uncertain. The length of the CDR3 is 12 residues. Trimming shortened V by 10 bases and J by 7 bases, and 11 bases separated the two germline ends. In germline, CDR1 is MDHEN, CDR2 SYDVKM.

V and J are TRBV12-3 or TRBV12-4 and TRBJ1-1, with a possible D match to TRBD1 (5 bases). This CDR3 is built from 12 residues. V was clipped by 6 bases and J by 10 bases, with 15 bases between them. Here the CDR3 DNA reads TGTGCCAGCAGGTTTAGTGAGGGGCCAGCTTTCTTT. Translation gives CASRFSEGPAFF.

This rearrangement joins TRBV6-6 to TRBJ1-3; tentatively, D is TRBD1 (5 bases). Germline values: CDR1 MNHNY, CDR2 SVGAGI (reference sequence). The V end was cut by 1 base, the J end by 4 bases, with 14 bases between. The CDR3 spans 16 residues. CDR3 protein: CASSYLGGGKGNTIYF. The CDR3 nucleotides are TGTGCCAGCAGTTACTTGGGGGGGGGAAAAGGAAACACCATATATTTT.

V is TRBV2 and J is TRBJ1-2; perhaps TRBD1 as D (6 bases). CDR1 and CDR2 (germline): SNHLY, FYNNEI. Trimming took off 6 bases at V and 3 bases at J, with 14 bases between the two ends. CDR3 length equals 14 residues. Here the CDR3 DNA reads TGTGCCAGCAGGGATACAGGGACTGACTATGGCTACACCTTC. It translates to CASRDTGTDYGYTF.

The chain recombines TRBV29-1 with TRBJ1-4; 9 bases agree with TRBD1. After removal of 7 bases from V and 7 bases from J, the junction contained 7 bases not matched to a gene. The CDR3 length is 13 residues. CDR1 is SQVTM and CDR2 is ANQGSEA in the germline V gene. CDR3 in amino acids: CSARTGVAEKLFF. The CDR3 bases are TGCAGCGCGCGGACAGGGGTGGCTGAAAAACTGTTTTTT.